This T cell receptor beta chain was sequenced in a study of cytomegalovirus exposure and HLA in healthy donors. Study background: The study's early data release held about 85 million unique TCRs from HLA-typed donors.

Study-wide results and caveats: In an earlier analysis, most TCR beta V segments were productive about 87% or about 30% of the time.

This clone was seen a handful of times. Its antigen is unknown. The PCR ran on 60 Vbeta and 13 Jbeta primers. Sequenced by immunoSEQ multiplex PCR; TCRdb stores in-frame clones only, minus some. The sample holds roughly 83,000 clones; over 60% are singletons and the top ten take roughly 4.2%. CDR1 and CDR2 from the germline V gene are SEHNR and FQNEAQ (reference sequence). The CDR3 consists of 15 residues. V was shortened by 3 bases and J by 0 bases, with 11 bases between the two germline ends. The chain couples TRBV7-9 to TRBJ1-2, with D hard to call. The sequencing sample was made of PBMCs. This receptor was identified in a man aged 55 to 70 in good health and CMV-seronegative. The CDR3 DNA is TGTGCCAGCAGCTTTTGGGAGGCCGCTAACTATGGCTACACCTTC. This encodes CASSFWEAANYGYTF. Looking up the rest from reference TRBV7-9 and TRBJ1-2 gives the full variable domain: DTGVSQNPRHKITKRGQNVTFRCDPISEHNRLYWYRQTLGQGPEFLTYFQNEAQLEKSRLLSDRFSAERPKGSFSTLEIQRTEQGDSAMYLCASSFWEAANYGYTFGSGTRLTVV.